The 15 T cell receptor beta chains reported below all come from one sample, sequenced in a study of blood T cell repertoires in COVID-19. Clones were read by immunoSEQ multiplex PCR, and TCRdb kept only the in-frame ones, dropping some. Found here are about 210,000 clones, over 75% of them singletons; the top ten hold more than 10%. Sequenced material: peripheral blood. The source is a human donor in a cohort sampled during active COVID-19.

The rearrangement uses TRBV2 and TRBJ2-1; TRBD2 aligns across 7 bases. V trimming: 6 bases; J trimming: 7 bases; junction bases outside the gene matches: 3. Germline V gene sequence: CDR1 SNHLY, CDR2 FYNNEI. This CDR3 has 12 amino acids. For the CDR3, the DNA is TGTGCCAGCAGCGGACTAGTGAATGAGCAGTTCTTC. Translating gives CASSGLVNEQFF.

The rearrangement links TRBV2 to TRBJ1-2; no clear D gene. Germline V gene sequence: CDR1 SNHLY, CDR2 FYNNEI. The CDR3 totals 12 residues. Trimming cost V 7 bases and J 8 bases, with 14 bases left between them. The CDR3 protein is CASTVEGGGYTF. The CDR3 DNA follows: TGTGCCAGCACAGTGGAGGGTGGCGGCTACACCTTC.

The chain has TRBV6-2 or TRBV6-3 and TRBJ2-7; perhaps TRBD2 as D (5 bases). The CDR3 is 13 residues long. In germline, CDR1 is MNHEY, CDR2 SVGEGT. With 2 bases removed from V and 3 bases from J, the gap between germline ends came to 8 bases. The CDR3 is CASSYKRIYEQYF. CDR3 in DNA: TGTGCCAGCAGTTACAAGCGGATCTACGAGCAGTACTTC.

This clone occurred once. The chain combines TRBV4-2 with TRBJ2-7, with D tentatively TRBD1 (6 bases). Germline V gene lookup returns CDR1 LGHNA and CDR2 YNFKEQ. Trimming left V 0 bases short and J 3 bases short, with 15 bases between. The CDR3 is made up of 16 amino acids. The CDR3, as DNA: TGTGCCAGCAGCCAAGATCTCAATGTAGGGGGCTACGAGCAGTACTTC. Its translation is CASSQDLNVGGYEQYF.

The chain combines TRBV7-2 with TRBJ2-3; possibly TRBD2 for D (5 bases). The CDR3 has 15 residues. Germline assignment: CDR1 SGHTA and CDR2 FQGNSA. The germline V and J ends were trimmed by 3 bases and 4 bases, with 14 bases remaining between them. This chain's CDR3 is CASSFPDLGADTQYF. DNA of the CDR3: TGTGCCAGCAGCTTCCCCGATCTCGGGGCAGATACGCAGTATTTT.

The CDR3 reads CSASGSSGASTDTQYF. The DNA of the CDR3 is TGCAGTGCTAGTGGCTCTAGCGGGGCTAGCACAGATACGCAGTATTTT. J is TRBJ2-3 and V is TRBV20-1; the match to TRBD2 covers 9 bases. CDR1 DFQATT and CDR2 SNEGSKA come from the germline V gene (reference sequence). J lost 0 bases, V lost 3 bases, and 7 bases had no gene match. This CDR3 has 16 residues.

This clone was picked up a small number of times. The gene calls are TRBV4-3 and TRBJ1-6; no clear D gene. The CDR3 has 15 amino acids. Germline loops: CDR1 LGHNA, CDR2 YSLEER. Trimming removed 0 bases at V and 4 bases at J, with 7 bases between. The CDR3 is CASSQEAEYNSPLHF. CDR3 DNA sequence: TGCGCCAGCAGCCAAGAAGCCGAGTATAATTCACCCCTCCACTTT.

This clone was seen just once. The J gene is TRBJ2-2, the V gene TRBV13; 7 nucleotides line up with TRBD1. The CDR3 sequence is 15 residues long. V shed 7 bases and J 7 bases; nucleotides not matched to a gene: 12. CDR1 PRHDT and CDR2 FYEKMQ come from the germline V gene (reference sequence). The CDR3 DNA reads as TGTGCCAGCACCTTCAACAGGGGCTACGGCGGGGAGCTGTTTTTT. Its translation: CASTFNRGYGGELFF.

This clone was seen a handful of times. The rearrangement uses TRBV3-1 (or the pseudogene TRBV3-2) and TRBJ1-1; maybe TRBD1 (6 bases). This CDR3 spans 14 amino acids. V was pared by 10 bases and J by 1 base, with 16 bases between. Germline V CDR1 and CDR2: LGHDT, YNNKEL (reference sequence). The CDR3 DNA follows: TGTGCCACCTTCGCGGGGGGGCAGAACACTGAAGCTTTCTTT. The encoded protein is CATFAGGQNTEAFF.

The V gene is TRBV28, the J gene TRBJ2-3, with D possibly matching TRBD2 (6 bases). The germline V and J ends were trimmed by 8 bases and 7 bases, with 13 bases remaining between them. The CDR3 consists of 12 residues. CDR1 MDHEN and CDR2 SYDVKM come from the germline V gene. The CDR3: CASLASDNTQYF. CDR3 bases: TGTGCCAGCCTTGCTAGCGATAATACGCAGTATTTT.

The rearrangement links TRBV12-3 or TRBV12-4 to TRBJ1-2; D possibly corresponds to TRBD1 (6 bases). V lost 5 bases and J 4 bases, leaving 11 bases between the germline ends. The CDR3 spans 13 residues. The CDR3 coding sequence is TGTGCCAGCAGTCCGGACAGAACCTATGGCTACACCTTC. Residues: CASSPDRTYGYTF.

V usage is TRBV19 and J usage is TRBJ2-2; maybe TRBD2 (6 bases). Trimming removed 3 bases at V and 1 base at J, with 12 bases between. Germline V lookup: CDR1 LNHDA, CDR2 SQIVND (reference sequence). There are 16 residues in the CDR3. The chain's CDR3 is CASSITSLGNTGELFF. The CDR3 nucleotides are TGTGCCAGTAGTATTACTAGCCTTGGGAACACCGGGGAGCTGTTTTTT. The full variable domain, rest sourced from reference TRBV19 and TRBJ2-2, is DGGITQSPKYLFRKEGQNVTLSCEQNLNHDAMYWYRQDPGQGLRLIYYSQIVNDFQKGDIAEGYSVSREKKESFPLTVTSAQKNPTAFYLCASSITSLGNTGELFFGEGSRLTVL.

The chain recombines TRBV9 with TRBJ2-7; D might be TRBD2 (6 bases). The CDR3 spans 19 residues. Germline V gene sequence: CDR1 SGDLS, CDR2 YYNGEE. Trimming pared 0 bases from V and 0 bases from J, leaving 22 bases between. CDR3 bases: TGTGCCAGCAGCGTAGGGGCGGGACCTCCAAGCTCCCCCTCCTACGAGCAGTACTTC. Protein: CASSVGAGPPSSPSYEQYF.

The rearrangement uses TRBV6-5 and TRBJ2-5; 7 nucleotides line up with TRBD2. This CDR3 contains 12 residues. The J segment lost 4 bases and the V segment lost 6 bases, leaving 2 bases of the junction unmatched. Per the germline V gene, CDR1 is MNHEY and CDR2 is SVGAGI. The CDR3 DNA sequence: TGTGCCAGCAGGCCGGGGGGAGAGACCCAGTACTTC. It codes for CASRPGGETQYF.

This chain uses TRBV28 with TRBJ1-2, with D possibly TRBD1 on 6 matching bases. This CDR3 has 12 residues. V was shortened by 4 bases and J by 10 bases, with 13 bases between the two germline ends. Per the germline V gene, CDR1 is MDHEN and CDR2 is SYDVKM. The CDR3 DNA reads TGTGCCAGCAGTTCCGGGGGGGGCCCCTACACCTTC. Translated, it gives CASSSGGGPYTF.